The 25 T cell receptor beta chains below were found in one sample sequenced in a study of blood T cell repertoires in COVID-19. Method: immunoSEQ multiplex PCR; TCRdb's copy keeps in-frame clones and lacks some. The data hold 88,000 or so clones, with roughly 77% observed a single time. The sequenced sample was peripheral blood. Receptor source: a human donor in a cohort sampled during active COVID-19.

Only a few counts were recorded for this clone. The V gene is TRBV4-2, the J gene TRBJ2-7; 14 positions agree with TRBD2. Per germline, CDR1 LGHNA and CDR2 YNFKEQ. With V trimmed by 3 bases and J by 3 bases, 1 base remained unmatched. The CDR3 has 15 residues. CDR3 amino acids: CASSQTSGRVYEQYF. In DNA, the CDR3 is TGTGCCAGCAGCCAGACTAGCGGGAGGGTCTACGAGCAGTACTTC.

The chain joins TRBV29-1 to TRBJ2-7; TRBD1 aligns across 9 bases. This CDR3 contains 15 residues. Trimming at V came to 3 bases and at J to 2 bases, leaving 8 bases not matched to a gene. Germline CDR1 is SQVTM and CDR2 is ANQGSEA. The CDR3 protein is CSVESGQGIPYEQYF. The CDR3 nucleotides are TGCAGCGTTGAGTCGGGACAGGGTATCCCCTACGAGCAGTACTTC.

The chain joins TRBV19 to TRBJ1-5, with D maybe TRBD1 (6 bases). Deletions cut 11 bases from V and 6 bases from J, with 23 bases between. The CDR3 has 15 amino acids. The germline gives CDR1 LNHDA, CDR2 SQIVND (reference sequence). This CDR3 reads CASDRGTREGQPQHF. CDR3 DNA: TGTGCCTCAGATCGAGGGACAAGGGAAGGTCAGCCCCAGCATTTT. The full variable domain, in which reference TRBV19 and TRBJ1-5 provide the parts outside the CDR3, is DGGITQSPKYLFRKEGQNVTLSCEQNLNHDAMYWYRQDPGQGLRLIYYSQIVNDFQKGDIAEGYSVSREKKESFPLTVTSAQKNPTAFYLCASDRGTREGQPQHFGDGTRLSIL.

This chain uses TRBV21-1 with TRBJ2-5; the table's D call, TRBD2, has no DNA check behind it. TRBV21-1 is termed a pseudogene. This CDR3 spans 12 amino acids. The CDR3 reads CASSVGEETQYF. For the CDR3, the DNA is TGTGCCAGCAGCGTGGGAGAAGAGACCCAGTACTTC.

This chain joins TRBV3-1 (or the pseudogene TRBV3-2) and TRBJ1-5; D possibly corresponds to TRBD1 (5 bases). Trimming took off 4 bases at V and 7 bases at J, with 17 bases between the two ends. From germline, CDR1 is LGHDT and CDR2 YNNKEL (reference sequence). This CDR3 has 15 amino acids. The CDR3 DNA follows: TGTGCCAGCAGCCCAGACGCGACTTGGGGCCAGCCCCAGCATTTT. It specifies CASSPDATWGQPQHF.

This clone showed up just once. The V and J genes are TRBV7-9 and TRBJ2-2; the match to TRBD2 covers 9 bases. Germline CDR1 is SEHNR and CDR2 is FQNEAQ (reference sequence). Germline trimming cut 2 bases from V and 7 bases from J; bases unmatched to any gene: 2. The CDR3 length is 14 residues. DNA for the CDR3: TGTGCCAGCAGCTTAAAACTAGCGGGCGGGGAGCTGTTTTTT. Encoded protein: CASSLKLAGGELFF.

This clone has a handful of counts. The J gene is TRBJ2-2, the V gene TRBV6-2 or TRBV6-3; possible D gene TRBD2, 5 bases. Germline-derived CDR1 and CDR2 are MNHEY and SVGEGT. The CDR3 extends over 14 amino acids. V lost 6 bases to trimming and J lost 1 base, with 9 bases between them. The CDR3 reads CASSKSGNTGELFF. CDR3 DNA: TGTGCCAGCAGCAAGAGCGGGAACACCGGGGAGCTGTTTTTT.

This chain uses TRBV18 with TRBJ2-1; 9 bases agree with TRBD2. The CDR3 is 14 residues long. Trimming removed 2 bases from V and 8 bases from J; junction bases left unmatched: 4. From germline, CDR1 is KGHSH and CDR2 LQKENI. The chain's CDR3 is CASSPVSGRDEQFF. The CDR3 DNA reads TGTGCCAGCTCACCAGTTAGCGGGAGAGATGAGCAGTTCTTC.

V is TRBV3-1 (or the pseudogene TRBV3-2) and J is TRBJ2-3; TRBD2 aligns across 7 bases. J lost 1 base, V lost 5 bases, and 0 bases had no gene match. Germline V CDR1 and CDR2: LGHDT, YNNKEL (reference sequence). The CDR3 runs to 13 residues. The CDR3 reads CASSGRGTDTQYF. In DNA, the CDR3 is TGTGCCAGCAGCGGGAGGGGCACAGATACGCAGTATTTT.

This chain connects TRBV9 to TRBJ1-5, with 9 positions matching TRBD1. Germline trimming cut 4 bases from V and 7 bases from J; bases unmatched to any gene: 6. The CDR3 is 14 residues long. Germline assignment: CDR1 SGDLS and CDR2 YYNGEE. The CDR3 nucleotides are TGTGCCAGCAGCTTCGGGACAGGGACCCAGCCCCAGCATTTT. Translation: CASSFGTGTQPQHF.

The gene calls are TRBV3-1 (or the pseudogene TRBV3-2) and TRBJ2-7; 13 bases are shared with TRBD2. V trimming: 3 bases; J trimming: 7 bases; junction bases outside the gene matches: 3. The germline CDR1 and CDR2 sequences are LGHDT and YNNKEL (reference sequence). The CDR3 has 14 amino acids. In DNA form, the CDR3 reads TGTGCCAGCAGCCAGGGACTAGCGGGGTCGGAGCAGTACTTC. This sequence encodes CASSQGLAGSEQYF.

The chain links TRBV5-4 to TRBJ1-5, with TRBD1 as a possible D gene (6 bases). Germline V CDR1 and CDR2: SGHNT, YYREEE (reference sequence). Trimming pared 4 bases from V and 5 bases from J, leaving 16 bases between. The CDR3 has 15 residues. CDR3 loop: CASSNTGFRDQPQHF. In DNA, the CDR3 is TGTGCCAGCAGCAATACAGGGTTTCGCGATCAGCCCCAGCATTTT.

This chain uses TRBV30 with TRBJ2-2, with D unclear. The CDR3 runs 13 residues. The V and J ends lost 0 bases and 4 bases respectively, with 6 bases between them. Germline CDR1 and CDR2: GTSNPN and SVGIG (reference sequence). The CDR3 DNA reads as TGTGCCTGGAGTGTACATGGCACCGGGGAGCTGTTTTTT. As protein: CAWSVHGTGELFF.

This chain connects TRBV5-4 to TRBJ2-7, with D possibly being TRBD1 (8 bases). The CDR3 runs 14 residues. Germline V gene sequence: CDR1 SGHNT, CDR2 YYREEE (reference sequence). The V gene lost 3 bases and the J gene lost 3 bases, with 13 bases spanning the gap. CDR3: CASSSTGGDYEQYF. Here the CDR3 DNA reads TGTGCCAGCAGCTCCACAGGGGGGGACTACGAGCAGTACTTC.

The chain carries TRBV24-1 and TRBJ2-2; no clear D. Germline CDR1 reads KGHDR; CDR2 reads SFDVKD. Deletions cut 9 bases from V and 0 bases from J, with 7 bases between. The CDR3 spans 13 residues. In DNA form, the CDR3 reads TGTGCCACCTTACACGCGAACACCGGGGAGCTGTTTTTT. The encoded protein is CATLHANTGELFF.

The chain links TRBV6-5 to TRBJ1-2, with D unclear. The V end lost 0 bases, the J end lost 6 bases, and 8 bases lay between the germline ends. The CDR3 contains 13 residues. Germline V gene sequence: CDR1 MNHEY, CDR2 SVGAGI. CDR3 in amino acids: CASSYSSRDGYTF. The DNA of the CDR3 is TGTGCCAGCAGTTACTCGAGCCGAGATGGCTACACCTTC.

This clone was seen only once. The gene calls are TRBV29-1 and TRBJ1-1, with D unresolved. Per germline, CDR1 SQVTM and CDR2 ANQGSEA. V was cut by 2 bases and J by 2 bases, with 12 bases left in between. CDR3 size: 14 residues. CDR3 sequence reads: CSVERPGLNTEAFF. CDR3 bases: TGCAGCGTTGAAAGGCCGGGATTAAACACTGAAGCTTTCTTT.

The chain employs TRBV28 and TRBJ2-7; tentatively, D is TRBD2 (5 bases). This CDR3 spans 13 amino acids. Germline-derived CDR1 and CDR2 are MDHEN and SYDVKM. Deletions cut 6 bases from V and 1 base from J, with 10 bases between. Written as DNA, the CDR3 is TGTGCCAGCAGACTAGGGCCATCCTACGAGCAGTACTTC. It codes for CASRLGPSYEQYF.

The J gene is TRBJ2-5, the V gene TRBV5-1; TRBD2 matches at 7 bases. Germline V gene sequence: CDR1 SGHRS, CDR2 YFSETQ. The CDR3 sequence is 14 residues long. V trimming: 0 bases; J trimming: 5 bases; junction bases outside the gene matches: 4. The CDR3 protein is CASSLELAPETQYF. CDR3 DNA sequence: TGCGCCAGCAGCTTGGAACTAGCGCCGGAGACCCAGTACTTC. Looking up the rest from reference TRBV5-1 and TRBJ2-5 gives the full variable domain: KAGVTQTPRYLIKTRGQQVTLSCSPISGHRSVSWYQQTPGQGLQFLFEYFSETQRNKGNFPGRFSGRQFSNSRSEMNVSTLELGDSALYLCASSLELAPETQYFGPGTRLLVL.

This clone has just one count. In the same sample, other DNA sequences code for this CDR3. The chain is built from TRBV28 and TRBJ2-4, with D uncertain. Trimming left V 2 bases short and J 0 bases short, with 8 bases between. Germline assignment: CDR1 MDHEN and CDR2 SYDVKM. The CDR3 has 15 residues. CDR3 in amino acids: CASSLAALAKNIQYF. As DNA, the CDR3 is TGTGCCAGCAGTTTAGCGGCGTTAGCCAAAAACATTCAGTACTTC.

The CDR3 protein is CASSNYDRANYGYTF. The DNA of the CDR3 is TGTGCCAGCAGCAACTACGACAGGGCAAACTATGGCTACACCTTC. The rearrangement uses TRBV7-2 and TRBJ1-2; TRBD1 matches 7 bases. CDR1 is SGHTA and CDR2 is FQGNSA in the germline V gene. V lost 5 bases to trimming and J lost 2 bases; unmatched junction nucleotides: 8. This CDR3 is 15 amino acids long.

The CDR3 reads CASSDTAYEQYF. The CDR3 region has the DNA TGTGCCAGCAGCGACACAGCTTACGAGCAGTACTTC. The chain combines TRBV7-9 with TRBJ2-7; the D is unclear. The CDR3 is made up of 12 amino acids. V dropped 5 bases and J dropped 4 bases, with 9 bases sitting between them. The germline CDR1 and CDR2 sequences are SEHNR and FQNEAQ (reference sequence).

The chain is built from TRBV7-8 and TRBJ2-7, with a possible D match to TRBD1 (5 bases). Germline CDR1 and CDR2: SGHVS and FQNEAQ. The CDR3 has 16 residues. V was cut by 3 bases and J by 3 bases, with 18 bases left in between. The CDR3 DNA reads as TGTGCCAGCAGCTTCTCAATGGGGCCTACGAGCTACGAGCAGTACTTC. This codes for CASSFSMGPTSYEQYF.

This rearrangement joins TRBV9 to TRBJ2-7, with D maybe TRBD2 (5 bases). V shed 3 bases and J shed 7 bases, with 20 bases lying between them. The V gene's germline CDR1 is SGDLS and CDR2 YYNGEE. The CDR3 has 15 residues. The CDR3 DNA reads TGTGCCAGCAGCGCCCCCCAGGCCCGCGAGGGAGAGCAGTACTTC. This translates into CASSAPQAREGEQYF.

The gene calls are TRBV7-2 and TRBJ1-2, with TRBD1 matching 8 bases. The trim removed 5 bases at V and 3 bases at J, leaving 8 bases unmatched. There are 15 residues in the CDR3. Per germline, CDR1 SGHTA and CDR2 FQGNSA. The CDR3 loop is CASSVETGDDYGYTF. Written as DNA, the CDR3 is TGTGCCAGCAGCGTAGAGACAGGGGATGACTATGGCTACACCTTC.